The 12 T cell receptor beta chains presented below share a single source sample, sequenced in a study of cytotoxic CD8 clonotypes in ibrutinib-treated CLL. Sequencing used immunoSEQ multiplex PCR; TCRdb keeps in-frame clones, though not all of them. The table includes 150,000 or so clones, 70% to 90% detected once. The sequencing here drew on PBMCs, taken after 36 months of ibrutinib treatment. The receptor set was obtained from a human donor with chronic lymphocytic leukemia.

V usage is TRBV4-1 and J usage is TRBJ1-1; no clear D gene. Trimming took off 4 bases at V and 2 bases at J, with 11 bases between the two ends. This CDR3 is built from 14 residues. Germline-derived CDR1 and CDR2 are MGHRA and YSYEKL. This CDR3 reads CASSPARGNTEAFF. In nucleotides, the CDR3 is TGCGCCAGCAGCCCAGCTCGGGGTAACACTGAAGCTTTCTTT.

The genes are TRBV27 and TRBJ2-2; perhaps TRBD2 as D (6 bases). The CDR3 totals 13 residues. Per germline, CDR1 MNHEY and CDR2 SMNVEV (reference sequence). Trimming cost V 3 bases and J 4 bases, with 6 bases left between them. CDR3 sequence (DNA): TGTGCCAGCAGTTTCGGGGGCACCGGGGAGCTGTTTTTT. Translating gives CASSFGGTGELFF.

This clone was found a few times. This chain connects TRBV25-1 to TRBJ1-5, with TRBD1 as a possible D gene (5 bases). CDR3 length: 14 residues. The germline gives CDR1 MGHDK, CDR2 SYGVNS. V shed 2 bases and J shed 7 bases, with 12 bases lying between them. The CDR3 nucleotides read TGTGCCAGCAGTGAACAGGGCCAAGGACAGCCCCAGCATTTT. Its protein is CASSEQGQGQPQHF.

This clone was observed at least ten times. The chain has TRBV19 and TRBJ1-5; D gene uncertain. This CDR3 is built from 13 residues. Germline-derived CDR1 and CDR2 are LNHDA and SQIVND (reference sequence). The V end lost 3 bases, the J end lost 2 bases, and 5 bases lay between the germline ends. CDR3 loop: CASSISGNQPQHF. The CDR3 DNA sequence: TGTGCCAGTAGTATTTCAGGCAATCAGCCCCAGCATTTT.

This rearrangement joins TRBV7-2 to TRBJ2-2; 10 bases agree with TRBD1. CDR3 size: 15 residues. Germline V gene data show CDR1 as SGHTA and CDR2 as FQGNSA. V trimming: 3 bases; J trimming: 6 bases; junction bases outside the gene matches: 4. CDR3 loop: CASSFRQGAAGELFF. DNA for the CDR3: TGTGCCAGCAGCTTTAGACAGGGGGCTGCCGGGGAGCTGTTTTTT.

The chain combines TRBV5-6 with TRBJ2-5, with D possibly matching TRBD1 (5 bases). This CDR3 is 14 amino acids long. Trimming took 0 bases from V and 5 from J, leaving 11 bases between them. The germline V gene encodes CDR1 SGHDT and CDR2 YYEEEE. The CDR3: CASSLAGSWETQYF. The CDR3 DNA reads TGTGCCAGCAGCTTGGCAGGGTCTTGGGAGACCCAGTACTTC.

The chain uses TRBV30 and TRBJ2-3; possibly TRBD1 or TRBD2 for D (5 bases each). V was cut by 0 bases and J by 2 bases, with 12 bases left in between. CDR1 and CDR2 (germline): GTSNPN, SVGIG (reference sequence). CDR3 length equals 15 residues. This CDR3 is CAWSVTGAPTDTQYF. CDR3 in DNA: TGTGCCTGGAGTGTAACCGGGGCCCCCACAGATACGCAGTATTTT.

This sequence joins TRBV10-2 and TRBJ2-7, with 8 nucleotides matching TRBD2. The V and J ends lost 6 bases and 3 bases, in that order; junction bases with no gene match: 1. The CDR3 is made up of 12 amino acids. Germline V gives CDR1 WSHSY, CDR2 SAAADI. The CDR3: CASSGGGYEQYF. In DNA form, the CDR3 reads TGCGCCAGCAGCGGGGGGGGCTACGAGCAGTACTTC.

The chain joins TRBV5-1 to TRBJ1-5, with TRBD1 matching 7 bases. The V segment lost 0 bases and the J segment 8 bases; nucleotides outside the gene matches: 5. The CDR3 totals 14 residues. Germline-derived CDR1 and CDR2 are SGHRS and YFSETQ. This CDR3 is CASSLVPGGEPQHF. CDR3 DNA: TGCGCCAGCAGCTTGGTCCCAGGGGGTGAGCCCCAGCATTTT.

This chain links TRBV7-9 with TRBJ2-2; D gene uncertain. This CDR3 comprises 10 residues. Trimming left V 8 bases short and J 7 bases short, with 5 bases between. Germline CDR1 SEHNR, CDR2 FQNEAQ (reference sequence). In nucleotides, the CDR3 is TGTGCCAGCTGGGGCGGGGAGCTGTTTTTT. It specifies CASWGGELFF.

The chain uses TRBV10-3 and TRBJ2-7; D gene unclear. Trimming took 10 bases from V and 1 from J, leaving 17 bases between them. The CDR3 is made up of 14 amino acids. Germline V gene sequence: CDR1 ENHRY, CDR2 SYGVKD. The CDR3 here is CATEDTVGSYEQYF. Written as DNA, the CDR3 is TGTGCCACCGAAGACACGGTGGGTTCCTACGAGCAGTACTTC.

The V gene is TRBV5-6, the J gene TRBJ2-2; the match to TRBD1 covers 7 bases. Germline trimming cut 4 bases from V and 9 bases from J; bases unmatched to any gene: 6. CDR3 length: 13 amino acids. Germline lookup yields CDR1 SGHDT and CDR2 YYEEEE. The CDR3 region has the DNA TGTGCCAGCAGCAACCGACAGGGCCGGGAGCTGTTTTTT. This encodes CASSNRQGRELFF.